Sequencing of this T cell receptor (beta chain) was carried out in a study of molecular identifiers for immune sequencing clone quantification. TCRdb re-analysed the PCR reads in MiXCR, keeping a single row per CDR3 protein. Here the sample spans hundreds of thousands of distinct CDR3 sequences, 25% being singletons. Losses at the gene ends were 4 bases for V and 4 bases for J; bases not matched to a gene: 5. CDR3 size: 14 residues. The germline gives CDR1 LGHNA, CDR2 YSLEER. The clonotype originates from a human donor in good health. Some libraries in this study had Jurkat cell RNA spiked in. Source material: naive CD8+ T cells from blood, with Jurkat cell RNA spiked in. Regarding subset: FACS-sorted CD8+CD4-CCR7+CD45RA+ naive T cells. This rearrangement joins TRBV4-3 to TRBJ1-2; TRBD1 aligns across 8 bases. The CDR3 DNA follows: TGCGCCAGCAGCCCTATGACAGGGGCCTATGGCTACACCTTC. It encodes CASSPMTGAYGYTF.